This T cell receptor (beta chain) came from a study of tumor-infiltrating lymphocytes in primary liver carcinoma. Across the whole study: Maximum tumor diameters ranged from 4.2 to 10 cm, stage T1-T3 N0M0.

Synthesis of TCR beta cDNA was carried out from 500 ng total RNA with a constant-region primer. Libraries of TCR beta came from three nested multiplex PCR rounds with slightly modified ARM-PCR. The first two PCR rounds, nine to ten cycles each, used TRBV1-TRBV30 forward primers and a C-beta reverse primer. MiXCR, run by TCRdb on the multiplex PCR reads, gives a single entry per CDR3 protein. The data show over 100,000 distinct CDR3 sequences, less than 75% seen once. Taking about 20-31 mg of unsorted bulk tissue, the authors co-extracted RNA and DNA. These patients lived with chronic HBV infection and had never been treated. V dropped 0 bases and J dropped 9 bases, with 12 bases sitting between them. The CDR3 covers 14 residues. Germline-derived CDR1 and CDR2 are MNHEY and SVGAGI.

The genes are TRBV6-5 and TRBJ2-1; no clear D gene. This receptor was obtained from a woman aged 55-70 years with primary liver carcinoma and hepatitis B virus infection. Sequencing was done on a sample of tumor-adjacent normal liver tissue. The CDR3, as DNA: TGTGCCAGCAGTTACTCGCCCGTGAGAATTGAGCAGTTCTTC. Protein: CASSYSPVRIEQFF.